The clone carrying this T cell receptor beta chain was observed a few times. What it binds is unknown. Germline loops: CDR1 MDHEN, CDR2 SYDVKM. The CDR3 is 15 residues long. J was trimmed by 8 bases and V by 4 bases; bases with no gene match: 10. This sample was included in a study of regulatory T cells in long-lasting Graves disease. Across the study: Persistent Graves' disease denoted over 5 years of antithyroid drugs plus positive TSH receptor antibodies. Broader study findings: The researchers studied only peripheral blood, not thyroid tissue.

HTBI primers from iRepertoire and Arm-PCR of CDR3 regions yielded the TCR beta libraries. TCRdb re-called the multiplex PCR reads with MiXCR, one entry per CDR3 protein. There are about 430,000 distinct CDR3 sequences in the sample; 21% occur only once, and roughly an eighth lies in the top ten. Time point denoted: persistent/refractory GD, antithyroid drugs over 5 years with positive TRAb. The TCR library was made from RNA extracted from PBMCs. All patients originated from an endocrinology department located in Xi'an, China. The chain employs TRBV28 and TRBJ2-1, with TRBD2 identical over 8 bases. The source of this sequence is a female donor with Graves disease. Here the sequenced sample was peripheral blood mononuclear cells (PBMCs), taken when the disease was refractory, from a patient treated with antithyroid drugs. CDR3 coding DNA: TGTGCCAGCAGTTCGACTAGCGACGTCGTCGATGAGCAGTTCTTC. Residues: CASSSTSDVVDEQFF.